Listed below are T cell receptor beta chains from one sample, sequenced in a study of blood T cells in healthy people across ages. TCRdb reprocessed the 5' RACE reads with MiXCR, giving one entry per CDR3 protein. The data contain under 1,000,000 distinct CDR3 sequences, more than 35% of them singletons. Sequences were obtained from blood. Source of these receptors: an elderly man in good health. The CDR3 runs from the conserved cysteine through the conserved F or W. A D gene is named only where the DNA matches it firmly. Only some rows state a clone size, as once, few, many or a class for expanded clones.

V	D	size	length	J	CDR3	DNA
TRBV19	TRBD2	few	13	TRBJ2-1	CASSMREYDEQFF	TGTGCCAGTAGTATGCGGGAGTATGATGAGCAGTTCTTC
TRBV12-3/TRBV12-4	NA	few	17	TRBJ1-1	CASSLGWGTSRDTEAFF	TGTGCCAGCAGTTTAGGTTGGGGGACCTCAAGGGACACTGAAGCTTTCTTT
TRBV24-1	NA	NA	13	TRBJ2-3	CATSDLGGYTQYF	TGTGCCACCAGTGATTTAGGGGGTTATACGCAGTATTTT
TRBV3-1	TRBD2	NA	17	TRBJ2-3	CAGSQEGAGVSPDTQYF	TGTGCCGGCAGCCAAGAAGGTGCGGGAGTGAGTCCAGATACGCAGTATTTT
TRBV20-1	TRBD2	NA	14	TRBJ2-5	CSASVSGVKGTQYF	TGCAGTGCTAGTGTGAGCGGGGTAAAAGGGACCCAGTACTTC
TRBV7-7	NA	few	14	TRBJ2-3	CASSPGVGADTQYF	TGTGCCAGCAGCCCGGGGGTAGGGGCAGATACGCAGTATTTT
TRBV5-1	TRBD1	once	14	TRBJ2-7	CASSIGQVQNEQYF	TGCGCCAGCAGCATTGGACAGGTCCAAAACGAGCAGTACTTC
TRBV20-1	NA	NA	13	TRBJ2-7	CSALKSEPYEQYF	TGCAGTGCCCTAAAGAGCGAACCCTACGAGCAGTACTTC
TRBV29-1	TRBD2	NA	14	TRBJ2-1	CSVARAGGGNEQFF	TGCAGCGTTGCTCGAGCGGGAGGGGGCAATGAGCAGTTCTTC
TRBV7-3	NA	NA	15	TRBJ1-4	CASSLWGQPNEKLFF	TGTGCCAGCAGCTTATGGGGACAACCTAATGAAAAACTGTTTTTT
TRBV20-1	TRBD1	NA	14	TRBJ2-7	CSARVRDRVLEQYF	TGCAGTGCTAGAGTACGGGACAGGGTGCTTGAGCAGTACTTC
TRBV7-9	TRBD2	NA	15	TRBJ2-3	CASSSTSGSPDTQYF	TGTGCCAGCAGCTCGACTAGCGGGAGTCCAGATACGCAGTATTTT
TRBV7-6	NA	NA	15	TRBJ2-7	CASSQTGSWGYEQYF	TGTGCCAGCAGCCAAACGGGTTCCTGGGGTTACGAGCAGTACTTC
TRBV7-2	NA	NA	16	TRBJ1-1	CASSLGSGGRNTEAFF	TGTGCCAGCAGCTTAGGGTCTGGGGGTCGGAACACTGAAGCTTTCTTT
TRBV29-1	TRBD1	NA	13	TRBJ1-3	CSVQGILGNTIYF	TGCAGCGTACAGGGGATACTTGGAAACACCATATATTTT
TRBV29-1	NA	NA	13	TRBJ2-3	CSAQGTSTDTQYF	TGCAGCGCACAGGGTACTAGCACAGATACGCAGTATTTT
TRBV20-1	NA	NA	13	TRBJ2-5	CSAFLMYQETQYF	TGCAGTGCTTTCCTTATGTACCAAGAGACCCAGTACTTC
TRBV6-6	TRBD1	NA	17	TRBJ1-6	CASSNPRDREYNSPLHF	TGTGCCAGCAGTAACCCCCGGGACAGAGAGTATAATTCACCCCTCCACTTT
TRBV12-3/TRBV12-4	NA	many	13	TRBJ1-5	CASSFWDNQPQHF	TGTGCCAGCAGTTTTTGGGACAATCAGCCCCAGCATTTT
TRBV29-1	TRBD1	NA	14	TRBJ2-1	CSVVGDSGKWGQFF	TGCAGCGTTGTAGGGGACAGCGGCAAATGGGGGCAGTTCTTC
TRBV20-1	TRBD2	NA	17	TRBJ2-1	CSARALSGTSAPNEQFF	TGCAGTGCTAGAGCCCTTTCCGGGACTAGCGCACCAAATGAGCAGTTCTTC
TRBV9	TRBD2	NA	15	TRBJ2-5	CASSVAVAGVDEQYF	TGTGCCAGCAGCGTAGCGGTAGCGGGAGTGGATGAGCAGTACTTC
TRBV10-3	NA	NA	15	TRBJ2-2	CAITGGEGVTGELFF	TGTGCCATTACCGGCGGGGAAGGCGTCACCGGGGAGCTGTTTTTT
TRBV20-1	NA	few	13	TRBJ2-5	CSASRTQQETQYF	TGCAGTGCTAGTCGGACACAACAAGAGACCCAGTACTTC
TRBV6-4	NA	NA	15	TRBJ2-7	CASRIPRVLSYEQYF	TGTGCCAGCAGAATACCGCGGGTCCTCTCCTACGAGCAGTACTTC
TRBV7-9	TRBD1	NA	13	TRBJ2-5	CASRGQGPETQYF	TGTGCCAGCAGAGGACAGGGTCCAGAGACCCAGTACTTC
TRBV4-1	TRBD2	NA	18	TRBJ2-2	CASSQDNSGRATTGELFF	TGCGCCAGCAGCCAAGATAATAGCGGGAGGGCCACGACCGGGGAGCTGTTTTTT
TRBV12-3/TRBV12-4	NA	NA	14	TRBJ1-4	CASSAGTSYEKLFF	TGTGCCAGCAGTGCCGGGACAAGCTATGAAAAACTGTTTTTT
TRBV19	NA	NA	13	TRBJ2-5	CASSRDVQETQYF	TGTGCCAGTAGTAGGGACGTACAAGAGACCCAGTACTTC
TRBV28	TRBD2	many	15	TRBJ2-1	CASSSLAGGDNEQFF	TGTGCCAGCAGTTCTCTAGCGGGAGGGGACAATGAGCAGTTCTTC
TRBV7-2	TRBD2	few	16	TRBJ2-7	CASSLVNLAGVHEQYF	TGTGCCAGCAGCTTAGTAAATCTAGCGGGAGTGCACGAGCAGTACTTC
TRBV29-1	NA	few	13	TRBJ2-7	CSVFRQRAYEQYF	TGCAGCGTGTTCCGACAGAGGGCCTACGAGCAGTACTTC
TRBV20-1	TRBD2	NA	15	TRBJ2-7	CSGVAEAGRAYEQYF	TGCAGTGGGGTAGCCGAAGCAGGGAGGGCCTACGAGCAGTACTTC
TRBV20-1	TRBD1	NA	19	TRBJ2-6	CSAKNRGRIVLSGANVLTF	TGCAGTGCTAAAAACAGGGGGCGAATCGTTCTCTCTGGGGCCAACGTCCTGACTTTC
TRBV20-1	NA	many	17	TRBJ1-6	CSARDLVKKGPGSPLHF	TGCAGTGCTAGAGATCTAGTTAAGAAAGGGCCCGGGTCACCCCTCCACTTT
TRBV13	NA	once	14	TRBJ2-4	CASSRGHPFLIQYF	TGTGCCAGCAGCAGGGGACATCCTTTCTTAATTCAGTACTTC
TRBV29-1	TRBD2	NA	17	TRBJ2-7	CSVEIGGLAGDEYEQYF	TGCAGCGTTGAAATCGGAGGACTAGCGGGAGATGAGTACGAGCAGTACTTC
TRBV20-1	TRBD2	NA	16	TRBJ2-1	CSARDLAGGLINEQFF	TGCAGTGCTAGAGATCTAGCGGGAGGTCTAATCAATGAGCAGTTCTTC
TRBV30	NA	NA	14	TRBJ1-5	CAWSVSGSNQPQHF	TGTGCCTGGAGTGTTTCTGGAAGCAATCAGCCCCAGCATTTT
TRBV5-5	TRBD1	NA	15	TRBJ2-7	CASSLGQGSLNEQYF	TGTGCCAGCAGCCTTGGACAGGGGAGCCTCAACGAGCAGTACTTC
TRBV6-5	TRBD2	NA	15	TRBJ2-1	CASSLTGLSGNEQFF	TGTGCCAGCAGTCTCACGGGACTATCTGGTAATGAGCAGTTCTTC